This T cell receptor beta chain is from a study of identical twins. TCRdb re-analysed the 5' RACE reads in MiXCR, keeping a single row per CDR3 protein. The table lists approximately 1.8 million distinct CDR3 sequences, roughly a third of them singletons. Germline V gene data show CDR1 as SGHAT and CDR2 as FQNNGV. The CDR3 extends over 15 amino acids. V was trimmed by 5 bases and J by 0 bases, leaving 11 bases between them. This chain connects TRBV11-2 to TRBJ1-5, with no clear D. The sample consisted of cord blood. This TCR was recovered from a newborn girl in good health. The CDR3 DNA reads as TGTGCCAGCAGCGGAGGACCTTATAGCAATCAGCCCCAGCATTTT. It translates to CASSGGPYSNQPQHF.